There are a few counts of the clone carrying this T cell receptor beta chain. Antigen specificity is unknown. Sequencing used immunoSEQ version 4 in survey mode. Sequencing used immunoSEQ multiplex PCR; TCRdb keeps in-frame clones, though not all of them. The sample lists tens of thousands of clones, around 80% occurring once. The CDR3 covers 14 residues. Germline V lookup: CDR1 MNHEY, CDR2 SVGEGT. V dropped 4 bases and J dropped 5 bases, with 11 bases sitting between them. This entry belongs to a study of persistence of HIV-infected CD4 T cells. Whole-study findings and limits: TCR analyses could not target the rare provirus-carrying CMV-responding cells.

The stimulus was lysate of CMV-infected fibroblasts, approximately 9.6 ug/mL. Memory cells lacking CD40L and CD69 with high CD45RO were sorted. Before stimulation, PBMCs underwent CD8+ T cell depletion. The rearrangement joins TRBV6-2 or TRBV6-3 to TRBJ2-2, with D possibly being TRBD2 (6 bases). The starting material was CD4+ T cells sorted from PBMCs after roughly 18-hour stimulation, obtained from a patient who received antiretroviral therapy. The TCR comes from an adult man with HIV who was CMV-seropositive. CDR3 protein: CASSWRGNTGELFF. In DNA form, the CDR3 reads TGTGCCAGCAGTTGGCGGGGAAATACCGGGGAGCTGTTTTTT.